The present T cell receptor (beta chain) was sequenced within a study of cytomegalovirus exposure and HLA in healthy donors. Overall study: Researchers previously reported finding just under 120 million unique TCR beta sequences from around 200 million T cells.

Primers for the PCR totalled 60 Vbeta and 13 Jbeta. In the source study's methods: There were some 87 million unique TCR beta chains by a later count, and around 10 million of them were shared. Here immunoSEQ multiplex PCR was the method, and the copy in TCRdb shows in-frame clones only, minus some. V and J calls plus clone size are reproduced from that table; the DNA served to infer D and trimming. This table has 150,000 to 200,000 clones, just over 75% appearing once. Study-level findings and limits: Reported findings show TCR beta sequences accurately forecast HLA-A and HLA-B alleles in most subjects. Association of a missense DCLRE1C variant with TCR beta V- and J-gene trimming was reported in a later analysis.

This clone turned up a few times. Antigen: not known. Other DNA sequences of this sample code for an identical CDR3. V trimming: 8 bases; J trimming: 2 bases; junction bases outside the gene matches: 2. The CDR3 is 13 residues long. Per germline, CDR1 MNHEY and CDR2 SMNVEV (reference sequence). V is TRBV27 and J is TRBJ2-2, with 7 bases fitting TRBD1. This clonotype was sampled from a woman aged 25 to 45 in good health and CMV-seropositive. Source material: PBMCs. This CDR3 is CASRDSNTGELFF. As DNA, the CDR3 is TGTGCCAGCCGGGACAGCAACACCGGGGAGCTGTTTTTT.